This T cell receptor (beta chain) was captured in a study of cytomegalovirus exposure and HLA in healthy donors. The PCR used 60 Vbeta and 13 Jbeta primers. Here immunoSEQ multiplex PCR was the method, and the copy in TCRdb shows in-frame clones only, minus some. This sample has tens of thousands of clones, with roughly 84% found just once. The V and J ends lost 5 bases and 9 bases respectively, with 20 bases between them. The CDR3 has 14 residues. Per the germline V gene, CDR1 is PRHDT and CDR2 is FYEKMQ (reference sequence). This chain connects TRBV13 to TRBJ2-7, with a weak D call TRBD1 (6 bases). The sequenced sample was PBMCs. The clonotype was recovered from a man in his late teens or twenties in good health and CMV-seronegative. The DNA for the CDR3 is TGTGCCAGCAGCATAACCGGGACAAAAATCGGGCAGTACTTC. Its protein is CASSITGTKIGQYF.